The clone carrying this TCR beta chain appeared a single time. Its matching antigen is unknown. Germline CDR1 is SGHNT and CDR2 is YENEEA. With 5 bases removed from V and 3 bases from J, the gap between germline ends came to 11 bases. The CDR3 runs to 13 residues. Several immunoSEQ plates received, in even portions, the genomic DNA of each subset. Generated by immunoSEQ multiplex PCR, the TCRdb table keeps only in-frame clones and is missing some. Altogether around 1.9 million clones are present, roughly 91% being singletons, with the ten largest covering under 2%. This record belongs to a study of shared clonotypes between healthy human individuals. Turning to the study itself: Per-donor plates numbered three CD4 naive, three CD4 memory, two CD8 naive and one CD8 memory.

Study-wide points: A reduction in generation probabilities was seen for non-shared clonotypes relative to those shared by all four donors.

Naive CD8 cells, CD45RO-negative and positively selected for CCR7, excluded terminally differentiated effector memory CD45RA+ cells. The TCR originated in a man aged 18 to 29 in good health. Some clones in this sample may be carry-over from other donors' samples. J is TRBJ2-7 and V is TRBV11-3; D may be TRBD1 or TRBD2 (5 bases each). The material sequenced was naive CD8+ T cells from PBMCs. The CDR3 reads CASSPRDGYEQYF. DNA for the CDR3: TGTGCCAGCAGCCCCCGGGACGGCTACGAGCAGTACTTC. The variable domain in full, with the rest retrieved from reference TRBV11-3 and TRBJ2-7, is EAGVVQSPRYKIIEKKQPVAFWCNPISGHNTLYWYLQNLGQGPELLIRYENEEAVDDSQLPKDRFSAERLKGVDSTLKIQPAELGDSAVYLCASSPRDGYEQYFGPGTRLTVT.